Below are 17 T cell receptor beta chains sequenced from a single sample in a study of shared clonotypes between healthy human individuals. Assay: immunoSEQ multiplex PCR; the TCRdb copy retains only in-frame clones and omits some. The table shows 470,000 or so clones, with around 73% occurring only once. The sequencing input was PBMCs. These receptors were collected from a woman in her thirties or forties in good health. Some clones in this sample may be carry-over from other donors' samples.

The chain combines TRBV2 with TRBJ2-1; no clear D gene. Germline V gives CDR1 SNHLY, CDR2 FYNNEI. V was pared by 2 bases and J by 7 bases, with 21 bases between. The CDR3 length is 17 residues. CDR3 region: CASSESSLSLPKNEQFF. The CDR3, as DNA: TGTGCCAGCAGTGAAAGCTCCCTTTCCCTCCCTAAGAATGAGCAGTTCTTC.

V and J are TRBV2 and TRBJ1-6, with 9 bases matching TRBD1. In germline, CDR1 is SNHLY, CDR2 FYNNEI. The CDR3 length is 14 residues. V was pared by 10 bases and J by 10 bases, with 11 bases of the junction left unmatched. The CDR3 nucleotides are TGTGCCACACTCCGGGACAGGGACAGATCACCCCTCCACTTT. It codes for CATLRDRDRSPLHF.

The chain combines TRBV6-6 with TRBJ1-1, with D hard to call. Germline loops: CDR1 MNHNY, CDR2 SVGAGI (reference sequence). This CDR3 is built from 14 residues. Trimming cost V 1 base and J 1 base, with 7 bases left between them. The CDR3 spells CASSYLPENTEAFF. CDR3 nucleotides: TGTGCCAGCAGTTACTTGCCAGAGAACACTGAAGCTTTCTTT.

This CDR3 reads CASSQELAESTDTQYF. CDR3 nucleotide sequence: TGTGCCAGCAGCCAAGAACTAGCGGAGAGCACAGATACGCAGTATTTT. The chain uses TRBV4-2 and TRBJ2-3; 8 bases fit TRBD2. With 0 bases clipped from V and 0 bases from J, the junction kept 2 bases outside the gene matches. CDR3 size: 16 residues. CDR1 LGHNA and CDR2 YNFKEQ come from the germline V gene.

The chain joins TRBV4-2 to TRBJ2-7; D might be TRBD1 (5 bases). The germline V and J ends were trimmed by 5 bases and 0 bases, with 11 bases remaining between them. Germline loops: CDR1 LGHNA, CDR2 YNFKEQ. The CDR3 runs 14 residues. The CDR3 reads CASSLNQGSYEQYF. The CDR3 bases are TGTGCCAGCAGCTTAAATCAGGGCTCCTACGAGCAGTACTTC.

This chain connects TRBV19 to TRBJ2-5; D unclear. Deletions cut 4 bases from V and 0 bases from J, with 6 bases between. The germline CDR1 and CDR2 sequences are LNHDA and SQIVND (reference sequence). The CDR3 extends over 13 amino acids. The CDR3 bases are TGTGCCAGTAGTAGAACCTACCAAGAGACCCAGTACTTC. Residues: CASSRTYQETQYF. Supplemented by reference TRBV19 and TRBJ2-5, the full variable domain reads DGGITQSPKYLFRKEGQNVTLSCEQNLNHDAMYWYRQDPGQGLRLIYYSQIVNDFQKGDIAEGYSVSREKKESFPLTVTSAQKNPTAFYLCASSRTYQETQYFGPGTRLLVL.

With regard to this clone: At one boundary the junction diverges from the germline segment, which might be a read error. The CDR3 DNA is TGTGCCAGCAGCCAAGATAGGAGCCCTCCGAGATACTTC. This gives the protein CASSQDRSPPRYF. The J gene is TRBJ1-2, the V gene TRBV14; unclear D gene. From germline, CDR1 is SGHDN and CDR2 FVKESK. The length of the CDR3 is 13 residues.

This clone was found once. The chain uses TRBV7-2 and TRBJ1-4, with D possibly being TRBD1 (6 bases). Germline lookup yields CDR1 SGHTA and CDR2 FQGNSA. Trimming removed 2 bases from V and 6 bases from J, with 7 bases in between. CDR3 length: 13 amino acids. CDR3 residues: CASSLNRDEKLFF. In nucleotides, the CDR3 is TGTGCCAGCAGCTTAAACAGGGATGAAAAACTGTTTTTT.

This sequence joins TRBV11-2 and TRBJ2-5; D possibly matches TRBD1 or TRBD2 (6 bases each). Germline V gives CDR1 SGHAT, CDR2 FQNNGV. V lost 5 bases to trimming and J lost 1 base, with 17 bases between them. This CDR3 has 16 residues. The CDR3 protein is CASSLRGDIFQETQYF. The CDR3 DNA reads as TGTGCCAGCAGCCTTAGGGGGGACATCTTCCAAGAGACCCAGTACTTC.

With regard to this clone: A read error is possible here, since a much larger clone lies one base away. V is TRBV6-4 and J is TRBJ1-5; 8 bases match TRBD1. CDR3 length: 15 amino acids. CDR1 and CDR2 (germline): MRHNA, SNTAGT. The chain's CDR3 is CASSETGDSNQLQHF. In nucleotides, the CDR3 is TGTGCCAGCAGTGAGACAGGGGATAGCAATCAGCTCCAGCATTTT.

The chain has TRBV6-8 and TRBJ1-5; TRBD1 aligns across 9 bases. Losses at the gene ends were 5 bases for V and 0 bases for J; bases not matched to a gene: 14. Germline V gives CDR1 MNHGY, CDR2 SAAAGT. The CDR3 is 19 residues long. CDR3 loop: CASSHKETGQGPSNQPQHF. The DNA of the CDR3 is TGTGCCAGCAGTCACAAAGAAACGGGACAGGGTCCTAGCAATCAGCCCCAGCATTTT.

V is TRBV27 and J is TRBJ1-1; maybe TRBD1 (5 bases). CDR1 MNHEY and CDR2 SMNVEV come from the germline V gene (reference sequence). The V end lost 0 bases, the J end lost 4 bases, and 6 bases lay between the germline ends. The CDR3 totals 13 residues. CDR3 loop: CASSLSGGTEAFF. CDR3 in DNA: TGTGCCAGCAGTTTATCTGGGGGCACTGAAGCTTTCTTT.

V and J are TRBV7-9 and TRBJ2-1; perhaps D is TRBD1 or TRBD2 (6 bases each). V lost 1 base to trimming and J lost 6 bases, with 13 bases between them. This CDR3 contains 15 residues. CDR1 and CDR2 from the germline V gene are SEHNR and FQNEAQ (reference sequence). The CDR3 here is CASSLGAEGGNEQFF. The CDR3 bases are TGTGCCAGCAGCTTAGGAGCGGAGGGGGGCAATGAGCAGTTCTTC.

The chain uses TRBV7-6 and TRBJ2-1; D unclear. Germline assignment: CDR1 SGHVS and CDR2 FNYEAQ. V dropped 0 bases and J dropped 6 bases, with 9 bases sitting between them. This CDR3 spans 14 amino acids. CDR3 loop: CASSLAPSSNEQFF. CDR3 sequence (DNA): TGTGCCAGCAGCTTAGCCCCTAGTTCCAATGAGCAGTTCTTC.

The chain links TRBV28 to TRBJ1-4; the match to TRBD1 covers 8 bases. The CDR3 loop spans 17 amino acids. Looked up from germline, CDR1 is MDHEN and CDR2 is SYDVKM. V was clipped by 2 bases and J by 0 bases; unmatched bases: 5. The CDR3 coding sequence is TGTGCCAGCAGTTTAAACAGGGGGACGGCAACTAATGAAAAACTGTTTTTT. This gives the protein CASSLNRGTATNEKLFF.

Worth noting for this clone: A read error likely explains this, since a far larger clone differs by one base. The genes are TRBV2 and TRBJ2-2; 11 bases map to TRBD2. The CDR3 has 15 amino acids. The V gene's germline CDR1 is SNHLY and CDR2 FYNNEI. The CDR3 sequence is CASSGLAGPTGELLF. For the CDR3, the DNA is TGTGCCAGCAGTGGACTAGCGGGACCCACCGGGGAGCTGCTTTTT. Filled out from reference TRBV2 and TRBJ2-2, the complete variable domain reads EPEVTQTPSHQVTQMGQEVILRCVPISNHLYFYWYRQILGQKVEFLVSFYNNEISEKSEIFDDQFSVERPDGSNFTLKIRSTKLEDSAMYFCASSGLAGPTGELLFGEGSRLTVL.

This clone was detected only a few times. The gene calls are TRBV4-2 and TRBJ2-6; D gene unclear. The germline V gene has CDR1 LGHNA and CDR2 YNFKEQ. The CDR3 extends over 17 amino acids. The V end lost 0 bases, the J end lost 0 bases, and 9 bases lay between the germline ends. CDR3 in DNA: TGTGCCAGCAGCCAAGAGTTCGATATCTCTGGGGCCAACGTCCTGACTTTC. Its protein is CASSQEFDISGANVLTF.